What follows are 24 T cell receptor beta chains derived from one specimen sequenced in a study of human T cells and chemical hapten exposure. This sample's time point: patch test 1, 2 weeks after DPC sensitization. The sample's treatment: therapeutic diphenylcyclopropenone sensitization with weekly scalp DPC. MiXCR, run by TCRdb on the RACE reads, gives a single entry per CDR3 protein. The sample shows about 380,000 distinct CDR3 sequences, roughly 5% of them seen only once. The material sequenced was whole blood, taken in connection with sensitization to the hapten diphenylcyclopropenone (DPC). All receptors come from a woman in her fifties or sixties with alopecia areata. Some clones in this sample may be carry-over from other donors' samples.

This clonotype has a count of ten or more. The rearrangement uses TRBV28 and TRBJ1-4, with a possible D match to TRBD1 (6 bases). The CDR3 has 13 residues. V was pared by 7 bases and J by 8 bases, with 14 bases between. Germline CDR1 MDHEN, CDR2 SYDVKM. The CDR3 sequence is CASNNRVSEKLFF. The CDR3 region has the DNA TGTGCCAGCAATAACAGGGTTAGCGAAAAACTGTTTTTT.

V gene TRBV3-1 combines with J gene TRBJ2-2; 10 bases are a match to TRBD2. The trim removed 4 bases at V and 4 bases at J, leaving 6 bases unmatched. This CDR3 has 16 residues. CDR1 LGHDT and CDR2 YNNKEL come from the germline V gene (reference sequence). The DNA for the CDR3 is TGTGCCAGCAGCCGTAGCGGGAGGAGCGGCACCGGGGAGCTGTTTTTT. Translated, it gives CASSRSGRSGTGELFF.

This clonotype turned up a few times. Written as DNA, the CDR3 is TGTGCCAGCAACGAAAAGGCGGCTAGAAGGAACACTGAAGCTTTCTTT. Protein product: CASNEKAARRNTEAFF. This sequence joins TRBV6-2 or TRBV6-3 and TRBJ1-1; D gene unclear. The germline V and J ends were trimmed by 7 bases and 1 base, with 19 bases remaining between them. Germline CDR1 and CDR2: MNHEY and SVGEGT. The CDR3 is 16 amino acids.

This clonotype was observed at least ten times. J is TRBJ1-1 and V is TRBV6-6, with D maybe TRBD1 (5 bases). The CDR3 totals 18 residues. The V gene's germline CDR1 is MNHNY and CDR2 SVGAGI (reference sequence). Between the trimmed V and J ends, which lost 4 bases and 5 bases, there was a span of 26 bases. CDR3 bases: TGTGCCAGCAGTTCGTCTGATAAGGGGAAGGTGGTTTGGACTGAAGCTTTCTTT. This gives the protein CASSSSDKGKVVWTEAFF.

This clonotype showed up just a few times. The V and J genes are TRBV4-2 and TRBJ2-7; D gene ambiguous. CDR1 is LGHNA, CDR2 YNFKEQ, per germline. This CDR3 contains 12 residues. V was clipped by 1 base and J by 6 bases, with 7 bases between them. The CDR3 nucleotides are TGTGCCAGCAGCCAAGGCGGTGCCGAGCAGTACTTC. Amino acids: CASSQGGAEQYF.

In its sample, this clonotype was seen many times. The CDR3 reads CASSFGNTDTQYF. The DNA of the CDR3 is TGCGCCAGCAGCTTCGGCAACACAGATACGCAGTATTTT. The V gene is TRBV5-1, the J gene TRBJ2-3; D gene unclear. This CDR3 region has 13 residues. CDR1 and CDR2 (germline): SGHRS, YFSETQ. The V end lost 2 bases, the J end lost 2 bases, and 6 bases lay between the germline ends.

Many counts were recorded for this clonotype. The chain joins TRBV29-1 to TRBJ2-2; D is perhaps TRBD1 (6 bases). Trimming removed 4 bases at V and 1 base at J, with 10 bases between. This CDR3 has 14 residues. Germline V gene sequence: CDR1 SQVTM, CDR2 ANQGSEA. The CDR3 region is CSVGLGQNTGELFF. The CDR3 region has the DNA TGCAGCGTTGGATTGGGACAGAACACCGGGGAGCTGTTTTTT.

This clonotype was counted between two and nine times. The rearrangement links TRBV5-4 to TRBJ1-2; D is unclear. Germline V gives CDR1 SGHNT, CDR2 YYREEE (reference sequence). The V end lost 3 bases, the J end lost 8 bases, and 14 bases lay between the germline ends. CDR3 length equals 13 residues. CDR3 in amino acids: CASSSRQDGGYTF. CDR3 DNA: TGTGCCAGCAGCTCGAGACAAGATGGGGGCTACACCTTC. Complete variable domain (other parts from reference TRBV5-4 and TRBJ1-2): ETGVTQSPTHLIKTRGQQVTLRCSSQSGHNTVSWYQQALGQGPQFIFQYYREEENGRGNFPPRFSGLQFPNYSSELNVNALELDDSALYLCASSSRQDGGYTFGSGTRLTVV.

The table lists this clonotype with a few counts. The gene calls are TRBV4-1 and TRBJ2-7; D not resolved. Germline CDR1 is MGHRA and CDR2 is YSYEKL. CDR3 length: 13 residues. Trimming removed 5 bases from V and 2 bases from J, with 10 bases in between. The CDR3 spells CASSRSAAYEQYF. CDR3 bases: TGCGCCAGCAGCAGGAGTGCTGCCTACGAGCAGTACTTC.

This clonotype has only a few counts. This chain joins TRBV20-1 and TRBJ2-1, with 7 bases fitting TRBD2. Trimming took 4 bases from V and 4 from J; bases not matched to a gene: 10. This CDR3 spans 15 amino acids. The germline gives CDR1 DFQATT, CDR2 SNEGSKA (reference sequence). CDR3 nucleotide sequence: TGCAGTGCTACCGGAGCGGGAATCGTTTACAATGAGCAGTTCTTC. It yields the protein CSATGAGIVYNEQFF.

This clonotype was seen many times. CDR3 DNA: TGCGCCAGCAGCACAGGGGGCGGAGGAAGCTATGGCTACACCTTC. As protein: CASSTGGGGSYGYTF. The chain is built from TRBV5-1 and TRBJ1-2, with 9 nucleotides matching TRBD1. The CDR3 spans 15 residues. Trimming cost V 4 bases and J 4 bases; bases outside gene matches: 8. The germline CDR1 and CDR2 sequences are SGHRS and YFSETQ.

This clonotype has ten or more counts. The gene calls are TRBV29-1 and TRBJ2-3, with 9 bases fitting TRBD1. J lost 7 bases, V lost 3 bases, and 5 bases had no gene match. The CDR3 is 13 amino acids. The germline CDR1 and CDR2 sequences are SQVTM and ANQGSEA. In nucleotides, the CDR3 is TGCAGCGTTGATACAGGGGGCCGCCATACGCAGTATTTT. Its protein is CSVDTGGRHTQYF.

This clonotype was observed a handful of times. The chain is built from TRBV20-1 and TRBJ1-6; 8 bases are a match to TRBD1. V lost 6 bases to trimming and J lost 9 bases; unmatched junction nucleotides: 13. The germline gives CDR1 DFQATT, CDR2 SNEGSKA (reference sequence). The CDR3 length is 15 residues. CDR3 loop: CSAPSPGQDLSPLHF. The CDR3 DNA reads TGCAGTGCGCCGTCACCGGGACAGGACCTTTCACCCCTCCACTTT.

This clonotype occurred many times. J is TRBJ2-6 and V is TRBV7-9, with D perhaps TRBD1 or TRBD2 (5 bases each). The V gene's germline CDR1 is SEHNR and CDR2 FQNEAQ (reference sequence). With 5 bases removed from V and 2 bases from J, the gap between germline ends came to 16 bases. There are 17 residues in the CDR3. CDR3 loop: CASSGFGGVPGANVLTF. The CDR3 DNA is TGTGCCAGCAGCGGTTTTGGGGGAGTACCTGGGGCCAACGTCCTGACTTTC.

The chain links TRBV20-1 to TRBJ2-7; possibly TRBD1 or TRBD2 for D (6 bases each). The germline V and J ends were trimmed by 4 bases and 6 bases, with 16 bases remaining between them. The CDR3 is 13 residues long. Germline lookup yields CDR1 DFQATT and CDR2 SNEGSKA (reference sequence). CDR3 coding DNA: TGCAGTGCTATGGGGGGCGCCGGGTCCGAGCAGTACTTC. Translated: CSAMGGAGSEQYF.

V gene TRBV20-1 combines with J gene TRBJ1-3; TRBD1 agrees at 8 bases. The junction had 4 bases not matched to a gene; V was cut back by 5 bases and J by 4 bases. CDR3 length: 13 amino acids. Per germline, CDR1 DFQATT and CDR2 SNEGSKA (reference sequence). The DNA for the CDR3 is TGCAGTGCTTACAGGGGGTCGGGAAACACCATATATTTT. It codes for CSAYRGSGNTIYF.

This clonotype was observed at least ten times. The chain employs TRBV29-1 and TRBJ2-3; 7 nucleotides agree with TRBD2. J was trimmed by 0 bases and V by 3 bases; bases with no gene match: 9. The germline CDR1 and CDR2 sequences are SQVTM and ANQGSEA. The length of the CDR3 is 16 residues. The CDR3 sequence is CSVDGRLAASTDTQYF. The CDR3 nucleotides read TGCAGCGTTGATGGGCGACTAGCAGCTAGCACAGATACGCAGTATTTT.

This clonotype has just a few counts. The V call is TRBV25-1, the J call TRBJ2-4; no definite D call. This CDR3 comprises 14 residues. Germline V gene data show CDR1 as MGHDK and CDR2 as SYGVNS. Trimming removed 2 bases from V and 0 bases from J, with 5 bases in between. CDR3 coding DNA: TGTGCCAGCAGTGAAGGGCTAGCCAAAAACATTCAGTACTTC. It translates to CASSEGLAKNIQYF.

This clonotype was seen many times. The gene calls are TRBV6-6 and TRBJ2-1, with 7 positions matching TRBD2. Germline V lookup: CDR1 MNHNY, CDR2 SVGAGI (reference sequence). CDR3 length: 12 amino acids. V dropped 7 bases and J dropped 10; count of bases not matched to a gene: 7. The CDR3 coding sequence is TGTGCCAGCAAATCGGGGGGTGAGGAGCAGTTCTTC. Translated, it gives CASKSGGEEQFF.

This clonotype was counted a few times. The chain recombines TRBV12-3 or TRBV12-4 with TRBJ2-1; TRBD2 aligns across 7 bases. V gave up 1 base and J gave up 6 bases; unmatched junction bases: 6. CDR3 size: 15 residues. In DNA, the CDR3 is TGTGCCAGCAGTTTAGGCGGGCGGGAGTTCAATGAGCAGTTCTTC. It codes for CASSLGGREFNEQFF.

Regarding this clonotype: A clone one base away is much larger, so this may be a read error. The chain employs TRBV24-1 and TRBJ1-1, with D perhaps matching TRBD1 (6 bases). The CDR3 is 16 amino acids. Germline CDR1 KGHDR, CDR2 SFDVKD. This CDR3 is CATSDLGGRANTEAYF. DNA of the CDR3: TGTGCCACCAGTGATTTGGGGGGGCGAGCGAACACTGAAGCTTACTTT.

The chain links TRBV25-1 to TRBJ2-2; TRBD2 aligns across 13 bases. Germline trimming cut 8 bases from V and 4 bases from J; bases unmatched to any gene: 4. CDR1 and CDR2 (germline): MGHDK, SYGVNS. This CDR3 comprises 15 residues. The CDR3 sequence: CASRGLAGATGELFF. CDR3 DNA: TGTGCCAGCCGTGGACTAGCGGGGGCCACCGGGGAGCTGTTTTTT.

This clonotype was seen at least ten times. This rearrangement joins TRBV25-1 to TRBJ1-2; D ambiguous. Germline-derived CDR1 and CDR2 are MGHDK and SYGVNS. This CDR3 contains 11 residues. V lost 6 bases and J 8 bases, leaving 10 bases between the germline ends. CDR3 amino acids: CASRGSRGYTF. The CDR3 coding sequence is TGTGCCAGCAGGGGAAGTAGGGGCTACACCTTC.

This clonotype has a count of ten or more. The CDR3 coding sequence is TGTGCCAGCAGGGGGAGAGGGGGGAATGAGCAGTTCTTC. Translating gives CASRGRGGNEQFF. This chain links TRBV12-3 or TRBV12-4 with TRBJ2-1; D tentatively reads TRBD1 or TRBD2 (6 bases each). The V and J ends lost 6 bases and 7 bases respectively, with 13 bases between them. The CDR3 runs 13 residues.